One sample yielded the 12 T cell receptor beta chains listed below, sequenced in a study of human T cells and chemical hapten exposure. Specified time point: pre-sensitization, week 0. Treatment described: therapeutic diphenylcyclopropenone sensitization with weekly scalp DPC. TCRdb re-analysed the RACE reads in MiXCR, keeping a single row per CDR3 protein. The data hold under 300,000 distinct CDR3 sequences, with approximately 8.6% observed a single time. Sample: whole blood, taken in connection with sensitization to the hapten diphenylcyclopropenone (DPC). The source is a woman in her thirties or forties with alopecia areata. Some clones in this sample may be carry-over from other donors' samples.

The chain employs TRBV12-3 or TRBV12-4 and TRBJ2-7, with 8 bases lining up with TRBD1. V shed 5 bases, J shed 9 bases, and the junction held 15 bases outside the gene matches. This CDR3 has 15 residues. In DNA form, the CDR3 reads TGTGCCAGCAGTACCACGGACAGGGAACCCCTGGGGCAGTACTTC. Its protein product is CASSTTDREPLGQYF.

This clonotype was observed a few times. The rearrangement uses TRBV6-2 or TRBV6-3 and TRBJ2-1, with 16 bases matching TRBD2. The CDR3 spans 20 residues. The J segment lost 9 bases and the V segment lost 2 bases, leaving 16 bases of the junction unmatched. The germline CDR1 and CDR2 sequences are MNHEY and SVGEGT. The CDR3 DNA is TGTGCCAGCAGTTACAATTCCGGGACTAGCGGGAGGGCCCATTATACTGAGCAGTTCTTC. Translating gives CASSYNSGTSGRAHYTEQFF.

This sequence joins TRBV28 and TRBJ1-4; 9 bases are shared with TRBD1. In germline, CDR1 is MDHEN, CDR2 SYDVKM. The CDR3 consists of 16 residues. J was trimmed by 7 bases and V by 8 bases; bases with no gene match: 14. In nucleotides, the CDR3 is TGTGCCAGCCGGGACAGGGCAAAGGCGGGGGGTGAAAAACTGTTTTTT. Its protein product is CASRDRAKAGGEKLFF.

This rearrangement joins TRBV4-2 to TRBJ2-5, with 9 nucleotides matching TRBD2. The CDR3 length is 16 residues. Trimming cost V 1 base and J 4 bases; bases outside gene matches: 7. Germline V lookup: CDR1 LGHNA, CDR2 YNFKEQ. CDR3 DNA: TGTGCCAGCAGCCAAGTTGGCGGGAGGGCCGTAGAGACCCAGTACTTC. Residues: CASSQVGGRAVETQYF.

This clonotype was seen a handful of times. DNA of the CDR3: TGCGCCAGCAGCCATGCGGACCGGTACAATGGCTACACCTTC. This translates into CASSHADRYNGYTF. The chain links TRBV4-1 to TRBJ1-2; D is undetermined. Trimming stripped 3 bases from V and 6 bases from J, with 14 bases between. This CDR3 spans 14 amino acids. Germline V gene data show CDR1 as MGHRA and CDR2 as YSYEKL.

The chain joins TRBV6-2 or TRBV6-3 to TRBJ2-1, with 8 bases fitting TRBD2. The trim removed 6 bases at V and 6 bases at J, leaving 10 bases unmatched. Germline assignment: CDR1 MNHEY and CDR2 SVGEGT. CDR3 length equals 15 residues. The CDR3 DNA follows: TGTGCCAGCAGACCCCAGAGACTAGCGTCCAATGAGCAGTTCTTC. This translates into CASRPQRLASNEQFF.

This clonotype has a handful of counts. The chain links TRBV12-3 or TRBV12-4 to TRBJ2-2; D assignment may be TRBD1 or TRBD2 (5 bases each). The CDR3 totals 14 residues. V gave up 6 bases and J gave up 1 base, with 9 bases separating them. CDR3 loop: CASSPGRNTGELFF. As DNA, the CDR3 is TGTGCCAGCAGCCCGGGACGGAACACCGGGGAGCTGTTTTTT.

This clonotype has just one count. The chain couples TRBV6-2 or TRBV6-3 to TRBJ1-2; TRBD1 might be the D (5 bases). Per germline, CDR1 MNHEY and CDR2 SVGEGT. V lost 5 bases and J 1 base, leaving 17 bases between the germline ends. This CDR3 spans 16 amino acids. The CDR3 is CASSTPLGQVNYGYTF. The CDR3 DNA reads TGTGCCAGCAGTACCCCGCTCGGACAAGTTAACTATGGCTACACCTTC.

This clonotype showed up many times. This chain joins TRBV28 and TRBJ2-1; D is undetermined. This CDR3 spans 10 amino acids. The V end was cut by 6 bases, the J end by 5 bases, with 2 bases between. CDR1 MDHEN and CDR2 SYDVKM come from the germline V gene. The CDR3: CASRDNEQFF. Here the CDR3 DNA reads TGTGCCAGCAGAGACAATGAGCAGTTCTTC.

The sample holds a few counts of this clonotype. V and J are TRBV10-3 and TRBJ2-1, with no clear D. V was cut by 4 bases and J by 3 bases, with 13 bases left in between. The CDR3 contains 15 residues. Germline V gene sequence: CDR1 ENHRY, CDR2 SYGVKD. The CDR3 DNA reads as TGTGCCATCAGTGGGCTGATGGGCGGCTACAATGAGCAGTTCTTC. It translates to CAISGLMGGYNEQFF.

The chain carries TRBV12-3 or TRBV12-4 and TRBJ1-2; 11 bases align to TRBD1. The CDR3 extends over 15 amino acids. V lost 3 bases, J lost 1 base, and 1 base stayed unmatched. CDR3 loop: CASSFGTGGNYGYTF. The DNA of the CDR3 is TGTGCCAGCAGTTTTGGGACAGGGGGTAACTATGGCTACACCTTC.

The chain carries TRBV7-2 and TRBJ2-1, with D perhaps TRBD2 (6 bases). CDR1 SGHTA and CDR2 FQGNSA come from the germline V gene. V was shortened by 5 bases and J by 15 bases, with 20 bases between the two germline ends. The CDR3 is made up of 13 amino acids. CDR3 DNA sequence: TGTGCCAGCAGCCGTATACTCCTGGACTATGGGTTCTTC. Translating gives CASSRILLDYGFF.